These 13 T cell receptor beta chains originate from one sample sequenced in a study of blood T cell repertoires in COVID-19. Method: immunoSEQ multiplex PCR; TCRdb's copy keeps in-frame clones and lacks some. The table shows about 42,000 clones, with 75% to 90% occurring only once. Specimen: peripheral blood. The receptors were sampled from a man younger than 40 with active or convalescent COVID-19.

This clone appeared once. The chain uses TRBV5-1 and TRBJ2-7; a weak D match, TRBD2 (5 bases). Deletions cut 3 bases from V and 6 bases from J, with 10 bases between. There are 12 residues in the CDR3. Germline V CDR1 and CDR2: SGHRS, YFSETQ. DNA of the CDR3: TGCGCCAGCAGCTATAGGGCGGGCGAGCAGTACGTC. It translates to CASSYRAGEQYV.

This clone has just one count. The V call is TRBV5-1, the J call TRBJ1-4; D is unresolved. V lost 4 bases, J lost 0 bases, and 25 bases lay in between. This CDR3 region has 20 residues. Germline V lookup: CDR1 SGHRS, CDR2 YFSETQ. The DNA for the CDR3 is TGCGCCAGCAGCCGCCTGGGAGGCCCCGAACCCTCACCAACTAATGAAAAACTGTTTTTT. Amino acids: CASSRLGGPEPSPTNEKLFF.

The chain links TRBV10-1 to TRBJ2-7, with TRBD2 matching over 11 bases. This CDR3 is 17 amino acids long. Germline loops: CDR1 WNHNN, CDR2 SYGVQD (reference sequence). V gave up 10 bases and J gave up 0 bases; unmatched junction bases: 14. CDR3 DNA sequence: TGCGCCACCATAAGTTCCACTACTAGCGGGAGCTCCTACGAGCAGTACGTC. Its protein is CATISSTTSGSSYEQYV.

This clone was observed a few times. This chain links TRBV7-3 with TRBJ1-1; D is unclear. Germline CDR1 and CDR2: SGHTA and FQGTGA. The ends were cut back, 5 bases at V and 0 bases at J, with 7 bases in the middle. The CDR3 spans 13 residues. The chain's CDR3 is CASSLTVNTEAFF. The DNA of the CDR3 is TGTGCCAGCAGCCTTACAGTGAACACTGAAGCTTTCTTT.

The chain links TRBV4-1 to TRBJ1-1; weak D call: TRBD1 (5 bases). The ends were cut back, 2 bases at V and 4 bases at J, with 20 bases in the middle. Looked up from germline, CDR1 is MGHRA and CDR2 is YSYEKL. The CDR3 has 17 residues. The CDR3 DNA follows: TGCGCCAGCAGCCAATTAGAACTTACGGGGGGGAGCACTGAAGCTTTCTTT. Protein sequence: CASSQLELTGGSTEAFF.

This clone showed up just a few times. V usage is TRBV7-2 and J usage is TRBJ2-7, with a weak D call TRBD1 (5 bases). The CDR3 consists of 15 residues. V was shortened by 2 bases and J by 0 bases, with 11 bases between the two germline ends. The V gene's germline CDR1 is SGHTA and CDR2 FQGNSA. The CDR3 DNA reads as TGTGCCAGCAGCTTAAACGACAGCCCCTCCTACGAGCAGTACTTC. Translated: CASSLNDSPSYEQYF.

The chain has TRBV29-1 and TRBJ1-1; perhaps TRBD1 as D (5 bases). The germline gives CDR1 SQVTM, CDR2 ANQGSEA. Deletions cut 1 base from V and 1 base from J, with 13 bases between. This CDR3 has 15 residues. CDR3 amino acids: CSVEGGGGRNTEAFF. The CDR3 nucleotides are TGCAGCGTTGAAGGCGGGGGGGGTCGGAACACTGAAGCTTTCTTT. The full variable domain, completed using reference TRBV29-1 and TRBJ1-1, is SAVISQKPSRDICQRGTSLTIQCQVDSQVTMMFWYRQQPGQSLTLIATANQGSEATYESGFVIDKFPISRPNLTFSTLTVSNMSPEDSSIYLCSVEGGGGRNTEAFFGQGTRLTVV.

V gene TRBV6-1 combines with J gene TRBJ2-7, with a weak D call TRBD1 (7 bases). V was shortened by 2 bases and J by 6 bases, with 14 bases between the two germline ends. This CDR3 comprises 14 residues. Germline V gene sequence: CDR1 MNHNS, CDR2 SASEGT. CDR3 sequence reads: CASSELEGASEQYV. The CDR3 region has the DNA TGTGCCAGCAGTGAATTGGAGGGGGCCTCCGAGCAGTACGTC.

The V call is TRBV19, the J call TRBJ1-6, with 7 bases lining up with TRBD1. Germline V gives CDR1 LNHDA, CDR2 SQIVND (reference sequence). Trimming at V came to 5 bases and at J to 7 bases, leaving 8 bases not matched to a gene. The CDR3 loop spans 15 amino acids. The CDR3 spells CASSPWDRNNSPLHF. CDR3 DNA: TGTGCCAGTAGTCCTTGGGACAGAAACAATTCACCCCTCCACTTT.

The chain combines TRBV18 with TRBJ2-7; 7 positions match TRBD1. CDR1 KGHSH and CDR2 LQKENI come from the germline V gene. The CDR3 is 15 amino acids. Losses at the gene ends were 2 bases for V and 4 bases for J; bases not matched to a gene: 8. The CDR3 protein is CASSPDRVSLYEQYF. In DNA form, the CDR3 reads TGTGCCAGCTCACCAGACAGGGTTTCCCTATACGAGCAGTACTTC.

The chain links TRBV4-1 to TRBJ1-4; D is unclear. There are 15 residues in the CDR3. Trimming removed 6 bases from V and 6 bases from J, with 17 bases in between. The germline V gene encodes CDR1 MGHRA and CDR2 YSYEKL. CDR3 protein: CASRSEAGFDEKLFF. The DNA of the CDR3 is TGCGCCAGCAGGTCGGAAGCGGGGTTCGATGAAAAACTGTTTTTT.

This chain connects TRBV6-5 to TRBJ2-2; 10 bases align to TRBD1. V lost 5 bases, J lost 3 bases, and 3 bases stayed unmatched. The CDR3 has 15 residues. Germline CDR1 and CDR2: MNHEY and SVGAGI. In nucleotides, the CDR3 is TGTGCCAGCAGTCTCGGGACAGGGGACACCGGGGAGCTGTTTTTT. This gives the protein CASSLGTGDTGELFF.

The chain has TRBV10-1 and TRBJ1-1, with a possible D match to TRBD1 (6 bases). Germline CDR1 WNHNN, CDR2 SYGVQD (reference sequence). This CDR3 is 14 amino acids long. V was trimmed by 0 bases and J by 7 bases, leaving 12 bases between them. This CDR3 reads CASSESLGRGEAFF. The CDR3 coding sequence is TGCGCCAGCAGTGAGTCTCTAGGCAGGGGTGAAGCTTTCTTT.